This T cell receptor (beta chain) was identified in a study of shared clonotypes between healthy human individuals. TCRdb's copy holds only in-frame clones and misses some; the assay was immunoSEQ multiplex PCR. Among about 2.2 million clones listed, over 85% were seen once. This clone was observed a few times. The antigen remains undetermined. It was CD45RO-negative cells, positively selected for CCR7, that made up naive CD8 cells, with terminally differentiated effector memory CD45RA+ cells excluded. Germline V gene lookup returns CDR1 SGHTA and CDR2 FQGTGA. The CDR3 spans 16 residues. V lost 5 bases to trimming and J lost 6 bases, with 19 bases between them. Findings and limits, study-wide: Though the depth was large, rarefaction showed that sorted-subset sequencing was incomplete. Clonotype sharing across donors was expected to vary with sequencing depth. Among four donors, around 5% of naive CD4 clonotypes were found in common.

The sample comprised naive CD8+ T cells from PBMCs. This chain links TRBV7-3 with TRBJ2-2; D may be TRBD1 or TRBD2 (6 bases each). This TCR came from a man aged 18 to 29 in good health. Some clones in this sample may be carry-over from other donors' samples. CDR3 sequence (DNA): TGTGCCAGCAGCCCCGAGAATAGGGGGGCGGCCGGGGAGCTGTTTTTT. It encodes CASSPENRGAAGELFF.